Below are 2 T cell receptor beta chains sequenced from a single sample in a study of blood T cell repertoires in COVID-19. Profiling relied on immunoSEQ multiplex PCR, and the TCRdb table lists in-frame clones only, not all of them. The sample yields about 42,000 clones, around 85% seen once. Source material: peripheral blood. All receptors come from a human donor in a cohort sampled during active COVID-19.

This clone has only one observation. This chain links TRBV5-6 with TRBJ2-7; D is perhaps TRBD1 (6 bases). Germline V lookup: CDR1 SGHDT, CDR2 YYEEEE. The CDR3 has 14 amino acids. V was clipped by 1 base and J by 3 bases, with 11 bases between them. CDR3 sequence: CASSLPGEGYEQYF. CDR3 sequence (DNA): TGTGCCAGCAGCTTGCCAGGGGAAGGCTACGAGCAGTACTTC.

V and J are TRBV27 and TRBJ2-7, with TRBD2 identical over 8 bases. This CDR3 comprises 14 residues. CDR1 is MNHEY, CDR2 SMNVEV, per germline (reference sequence). V was pared by 4 bases and J by 4 bases, with 6 bases of the junction left unmatched. In DNA form, the CDR3 reads TGTGCCAGCAGTTCGGGACTAGAGGTATACGAGCAGTACTTC. Residues: CASSSGLEVYEQYF.